This T cell receptor (beta chain) was sequenced for a study of blood T cell repertoires in COVID-19. Overall study: Sites in the United States, Italy and Spain provided acute and convalescent COVID-19 samples. PBMCs, B-cell-depleted T cells, or T cells provided the cDNA or gDNA that made up the material.

The V and J ends lost 3 bases and 4 bases, in that order; junction bases with no gene match: 6. Germline lookup yields CDR1 SGHTA and CDR2 FQGNSA. The CDR3 loop spans 16 amino acids. The method was immunoSEQ multiplex PCR; TCRdb's version includes in-frame clones alone and lacks a portion of them. The repertoire holds a few hundred thousand clones, with 75% to 90% as singletons. Those who participated ranged in age from roughly 18 to 100 years and resided in approximately 26 US areas. This chain connects TRBV7-2 to TRBJ2-2; the match to TRBD2 covers 9 bases. This TCR was recovered from a man aged 18 to 30 who had recovered from COVID-19. The material sequenced was PBMCs or T cells enriched from blood (not recorded which). The CDR3 loop reads CASSFTSGRFTGELFF. The CDR3, as DNA: TGTGCCAGCAGCTTTACTAGCGGGCGGTTCACCGGGGAGCTGTTTTTT.